This TCR beta chain was found in a study of blood T cell repertoires in COVID-19. Background on the study: The samples span acute and convalescent COVID-19 from the United States, Italy and Spain. Sources were T cells, B-cell-depleted T cells, or PBMCs; the material itself was cDNA or gDNA.

Per the original data handling: Amplification of reference gene primers was used by the study to estimate nucleated cell counts. Measured with immunoSEQ multiplex PCR; TCRdb has only the in-frame clones, and not every one. The V and J calls and clone size are taken from that table; D and trimming were inferred from the DNA. The repertoire holds 70,000 to 90,000 clones, with about 88% as singletons. Material: peripheral blood. The TCR sequence derives from a human donor in a cohort sampled during active COVID-19.

CDR3 sequence reads: CASRYPWSNEQFF. The CDR3 nucleotides read TGTGCCAGCAGGTACCCCTGGAGCAATGAGCAGTTCTTC. J is TRBJ2-1 and V is TRBV2; D gene ambiguous. Germline lookup yields CDR1 SNHLY and CDR2 FYNNEI. The CDR3 consists of 13 residues. V was cut by 6 bases and J by 6 bases, with 12 bases left in between.